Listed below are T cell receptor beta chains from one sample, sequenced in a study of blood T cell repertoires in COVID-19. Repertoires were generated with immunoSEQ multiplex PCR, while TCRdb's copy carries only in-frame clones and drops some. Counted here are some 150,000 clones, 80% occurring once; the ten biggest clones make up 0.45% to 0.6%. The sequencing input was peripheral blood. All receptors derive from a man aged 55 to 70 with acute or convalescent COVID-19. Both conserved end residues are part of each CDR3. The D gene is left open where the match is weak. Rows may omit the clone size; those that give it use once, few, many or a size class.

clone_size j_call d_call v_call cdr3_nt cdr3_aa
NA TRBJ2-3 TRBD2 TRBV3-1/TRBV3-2 TGTGCTAGCGGGGGGGCATATACGCAGTATTTT CASGGAYTQYF
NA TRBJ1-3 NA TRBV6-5 TGTGCCAGCAGCACAGGGTCTATTGGAAACACCATATATTTT CASSTGSIGNTIYF
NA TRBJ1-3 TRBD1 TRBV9 TGTGCCAGCAGCCCTCCGGGACAGGGGAGAAACACCATATATTTT CASSPPGQGRNTIYF
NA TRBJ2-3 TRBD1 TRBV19 TGTGCCAGTAGTACAGGGACAGGGTCACATACGCAGTATTTT CASSTGTGSHTQYF
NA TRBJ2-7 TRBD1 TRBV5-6 TGTGCCAGCAGCTTGGAGGGACAGGATAAGTACGAGCAGTACTTC CASSLEGQDKYEQYF
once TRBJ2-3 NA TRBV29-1 TGCAGCGTGGCGGGACAGATCACAGATACGCAGTATTTT CSVAGQITDTQYF
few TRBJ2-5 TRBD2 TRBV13 TGTGCCAGCAGCCCCGTCGGACTAGCGGGAGTAGGTGAGACCCAGTACTTC CASSPVGLAGVGETQYF
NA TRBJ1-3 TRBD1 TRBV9 TGTGCCAGCAGCGTAGGCAGGGGGATTGCCGGAAACACCATATATTTT CASSVGRGIAGNTIYF
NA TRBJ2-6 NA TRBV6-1 TGTGCCAGCAGTGAACAGGGAGGCCGCTCTGGGGCCAACGTCCTGACTTTC CASSEQGGRSGANVLTF
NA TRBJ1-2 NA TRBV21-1 TGTGCCAGCAGCAAACACATCACGAGGTTGGGACAGGCTCCGTCGAGGGGCTACACCTTC CASSKHITRLGQAPSRGYTF
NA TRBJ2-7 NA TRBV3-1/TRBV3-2 TGTGCCAGCAGCCTTGGGCAGGGGCCCTACGAGCAGTACTTC CASSLGQGPYEQYF
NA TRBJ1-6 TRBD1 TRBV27 TGTGCCAGCAGAATAACGACAGGGAACAACTCACCCCTCCACTTT CASRITTGNNSPLHF
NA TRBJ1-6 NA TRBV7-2 TGTGCCAGCAGCTTAGCACCGGCCGCGGATTCACCCCTCCACTTT CASSLAPAADSPLHF
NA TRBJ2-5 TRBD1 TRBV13 TGTGCCAGCAGTCGCCTGGGACAGGGAAAGACCCAGTACTTC CASSRLGQGKTQYF
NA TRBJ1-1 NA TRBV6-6 TGTGCCAGCAGCCTGGACGGGGGCACTGAAGCTTTCTTT CASSLDGGTEAFF
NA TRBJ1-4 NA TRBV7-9 TGTGCCAGCAGCTTAAACGAGGGCTATAATGAAAAACTGTTTTTT CASSLNEGYNEKLFF
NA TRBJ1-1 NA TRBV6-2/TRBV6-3 TGTGCCAGCAGTTACGGACGGCGGGGGAACACTGAAGCTTTCTTT CASSYGRRGNTEAFF
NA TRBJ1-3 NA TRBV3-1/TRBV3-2 TGTGCCAGCAGCCAAGACCCTGGGCAGTCTCTTGGAAACACCATATATTTT CASSQDPGQSLGNTIYF
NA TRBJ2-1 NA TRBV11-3 TGTGCCAGCAGCTTAGGCGGAAACCACAATGAGCAGTTCTTC CASSLGGNHNEQFF
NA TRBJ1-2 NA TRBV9 TGTGCCAGCAGCGTAGGGCTGTTTGGTTATGGCTACACCTTC CASSVGLFGYGYTF
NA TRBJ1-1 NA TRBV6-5 TGTGCCAGCAGTCCTAACCCAACAGGGTCTGAAGCTTTCTTT CASSPNPTGSEAFF
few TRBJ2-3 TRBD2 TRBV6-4 TGTGCCAGCAGTGACTCGGGACTAGCCGATACGCAGTATTTT CASSDSGLADTQYF
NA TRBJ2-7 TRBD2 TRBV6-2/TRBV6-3 TGTGCCAGCAGTTACAAGCGGGGGAGCTCCTACGAGCAGTACTTC CASSYKRGSSYEQYF
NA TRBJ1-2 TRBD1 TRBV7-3 TGTGCCAGCAGCTTCACCCGGACAGGCCGTCAGGACTATGGCTACACCTTC CASSFTRTGRQDYGYTF
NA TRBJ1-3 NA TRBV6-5 TGTGCCAGCAGCATAGGACAGACTGGAAACACCATATATTTT CASSIGQTGNTIYF
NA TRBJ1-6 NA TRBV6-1 TGTGCCAGCAGTGAAGGTCAGAGGCCATCCCTCCACTTT CASSEGQRPSLHF